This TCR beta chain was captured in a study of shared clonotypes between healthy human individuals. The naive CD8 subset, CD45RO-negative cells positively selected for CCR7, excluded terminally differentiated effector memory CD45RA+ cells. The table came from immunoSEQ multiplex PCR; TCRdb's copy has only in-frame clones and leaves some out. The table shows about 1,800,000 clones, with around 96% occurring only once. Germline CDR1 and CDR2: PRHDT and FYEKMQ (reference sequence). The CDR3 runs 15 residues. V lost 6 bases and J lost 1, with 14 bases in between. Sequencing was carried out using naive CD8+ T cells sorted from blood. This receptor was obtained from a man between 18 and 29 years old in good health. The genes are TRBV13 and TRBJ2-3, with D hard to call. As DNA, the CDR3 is TGTGCCAGCAGTAAGCCCGGGCCGCGCACAGATACGCAGTATTTT. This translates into CASSKPGPRTDTQYF.